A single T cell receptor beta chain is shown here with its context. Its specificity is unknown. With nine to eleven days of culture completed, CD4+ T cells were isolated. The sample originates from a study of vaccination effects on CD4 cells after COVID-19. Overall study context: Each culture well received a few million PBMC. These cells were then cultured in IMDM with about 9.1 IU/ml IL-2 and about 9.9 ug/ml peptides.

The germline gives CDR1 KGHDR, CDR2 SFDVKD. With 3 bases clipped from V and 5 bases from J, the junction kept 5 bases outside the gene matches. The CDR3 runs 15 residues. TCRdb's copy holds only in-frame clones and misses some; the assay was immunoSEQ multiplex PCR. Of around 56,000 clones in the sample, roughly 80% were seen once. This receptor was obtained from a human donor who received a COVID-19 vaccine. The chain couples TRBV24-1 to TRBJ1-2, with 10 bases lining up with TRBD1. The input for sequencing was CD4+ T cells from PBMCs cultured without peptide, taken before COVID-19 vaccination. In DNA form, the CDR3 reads TGTGCCACCAGTGATCCGACAGGGGGCCAATATGGCTACACCTTC. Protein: CATSDPTGGQYGYTF.